The clone carrying this T cell receptor beta chain was found a few times. Its antigen remains unknown. Regarding time point: late sampling 161 to 241 days after vaccination in a few convalescent patients. As for treatment: approximately nine-day PBMC culture with coronavirus spike peptide pools or control peptides (ViraFEST assay). The study sequenced cultured CD4+ T cell DNA using the Oncomine TCR Beta short-read assay. MiXCR, run by TCRdb on the PCR reads, gives a single entry per CDR3 protein. The table includes about 22,000 distinct CDR3 sequences, less than 35% detected once. The CDR3 runs to 12 residues. V was pared by 6 bases and J by 3 bases, with 9 bases between. Germline V gives CDR1 DFQATT, CDR2 SNEGSKA (reference sequence). The sample belongs to a study of vaccination and CD4 T cells after COVID-19. Study-level background: Each convalescent patient was PCR positive for SARS-CoV-2 on nasal swab; roughly 10 cases were mild and one severe.

Study-level findings and limits: When vaccine-specific clones from convalescent patients were examined, 304 of 307 were spike mono-reactive.

This rearrangement joins TRBV20-1 to TRBJ2-1; no definite D call. The origin of this receptor is a human donor who had recovered from COVID-19. Specimen: CD4+ T cells from blood, cultured in vitro, collected about 7 months after SARS-CoV-2 vaccination. CDR3 amino acids: CSAPGVYNEQFF. The DNA of the CDR3 is TGCAGTGCCCCGGGCGTCTACAATGAGCAGTTCTTC.